This TCR beta chain was found in a study of blood T cell repertoires in COVID-19. Original analysis: Amplification with reference gene primers provided the estimates of nucleated cell counts. Produced via immunoSEQ multiplex PCR; TCRdb's table is partial and in-frame only. V and J calls and clone size are as listed in that table; D and trimming were resolved from the DNA. The data contain 46,000 or so clones, over 80% of them singletons. The CDR3 is made up of 14 amino acids. V lost 6 bases and J 4 bases, leaving 15 bases between the germline ends. CDR1 and CDR2 from the germline V gene are ENHRY and SYGVKD.

This rearrangement joins TRBV10-3 to TRBJ1-2; D possibly corresponds to TRBD1 (5 bases). Source material: peripheral blood. The TCR originated in a human donor in a cohort sampled during active COVID-19. The DNA of the CDR3 is TGTGCCATCAGGGAGATAAAGGGGCCCTATGGCTACACCTTC. It encodes CAIREIKGPYGYTF.